This TCR beta chain appears in the sequencing data of a study of cytomegalovirus exposure and HLA in healthy donors. Regarding this clone: Its antigen is undetermined.

Study-wide findings and caveats: The listing of approximately 160 TCR beta chains classed them as cytomegalovirus-associated.

The study ran its PCR with 60 Vbeta and 13 Jbeta primers. Some clones are missing from TCRdb's copy, which holds only in-frame ones; the method was immunoSEQ multiplex PCR. The repertoire holds 150,000 to 250,000 clones, with 79% as singletons. Trimming cost V 7 bases and J 4 bases; bases outside gene matches: 8. Germline CDR1 reads SGHAT; CDR2 reads FQNNGV. This CDR3 is 16 amino acids long. Input material: PBMCs. J is TRBJ2-3 and V is TRBV11-2; the match to TRBD2 covers 13 bases. The TCR comes from a woman in her 30s in good health and CMV-seropositive. Here the CDR3 DNA reads TGTGCCAGCACACTCGGGACTAGCGGGGCTTCAGATACGCAGTATTTT. Its protein is CASTLGTSGASDTQYF.